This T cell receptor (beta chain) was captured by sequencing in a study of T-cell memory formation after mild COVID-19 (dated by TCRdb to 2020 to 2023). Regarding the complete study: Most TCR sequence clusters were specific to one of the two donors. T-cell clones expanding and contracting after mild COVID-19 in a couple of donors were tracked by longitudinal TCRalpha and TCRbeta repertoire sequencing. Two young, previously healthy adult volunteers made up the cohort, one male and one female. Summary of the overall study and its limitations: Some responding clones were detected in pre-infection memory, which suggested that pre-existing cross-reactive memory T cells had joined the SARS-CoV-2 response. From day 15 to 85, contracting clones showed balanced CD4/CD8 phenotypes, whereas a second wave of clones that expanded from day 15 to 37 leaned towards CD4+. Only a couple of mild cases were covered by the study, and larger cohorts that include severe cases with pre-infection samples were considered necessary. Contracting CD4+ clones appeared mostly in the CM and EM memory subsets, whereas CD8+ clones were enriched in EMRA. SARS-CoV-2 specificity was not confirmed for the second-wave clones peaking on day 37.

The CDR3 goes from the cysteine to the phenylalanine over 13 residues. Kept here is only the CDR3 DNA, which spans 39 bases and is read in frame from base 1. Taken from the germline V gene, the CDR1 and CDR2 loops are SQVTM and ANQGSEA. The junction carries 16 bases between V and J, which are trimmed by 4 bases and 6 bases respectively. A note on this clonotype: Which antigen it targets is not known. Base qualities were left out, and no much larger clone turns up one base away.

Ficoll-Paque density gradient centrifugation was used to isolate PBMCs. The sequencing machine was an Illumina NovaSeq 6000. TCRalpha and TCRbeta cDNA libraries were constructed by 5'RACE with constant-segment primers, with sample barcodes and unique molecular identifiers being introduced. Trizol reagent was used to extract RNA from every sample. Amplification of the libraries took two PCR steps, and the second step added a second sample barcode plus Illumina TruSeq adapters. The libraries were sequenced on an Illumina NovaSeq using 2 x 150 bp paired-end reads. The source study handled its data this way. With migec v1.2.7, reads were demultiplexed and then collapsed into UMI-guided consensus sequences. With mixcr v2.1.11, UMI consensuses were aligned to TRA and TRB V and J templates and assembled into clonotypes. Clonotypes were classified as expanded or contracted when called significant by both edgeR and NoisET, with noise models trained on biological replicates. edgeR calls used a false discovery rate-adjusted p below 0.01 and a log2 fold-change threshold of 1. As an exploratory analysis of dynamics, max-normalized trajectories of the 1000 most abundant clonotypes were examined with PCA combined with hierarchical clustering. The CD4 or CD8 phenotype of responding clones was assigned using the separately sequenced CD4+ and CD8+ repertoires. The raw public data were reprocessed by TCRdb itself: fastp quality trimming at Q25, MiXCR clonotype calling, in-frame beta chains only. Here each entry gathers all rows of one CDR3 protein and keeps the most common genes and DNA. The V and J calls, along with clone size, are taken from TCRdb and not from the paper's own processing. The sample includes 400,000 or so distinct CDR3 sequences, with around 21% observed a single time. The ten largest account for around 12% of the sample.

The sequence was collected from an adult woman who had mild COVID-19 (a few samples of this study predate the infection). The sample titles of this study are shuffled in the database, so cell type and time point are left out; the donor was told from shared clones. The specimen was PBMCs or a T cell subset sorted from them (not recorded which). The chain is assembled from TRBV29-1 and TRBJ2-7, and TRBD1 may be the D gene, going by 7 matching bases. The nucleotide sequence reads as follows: TGCAGCGTTGGTAGAGACAGGGACTCCGAGCAGTACTTC. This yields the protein CSVGRDRDSEQYF.